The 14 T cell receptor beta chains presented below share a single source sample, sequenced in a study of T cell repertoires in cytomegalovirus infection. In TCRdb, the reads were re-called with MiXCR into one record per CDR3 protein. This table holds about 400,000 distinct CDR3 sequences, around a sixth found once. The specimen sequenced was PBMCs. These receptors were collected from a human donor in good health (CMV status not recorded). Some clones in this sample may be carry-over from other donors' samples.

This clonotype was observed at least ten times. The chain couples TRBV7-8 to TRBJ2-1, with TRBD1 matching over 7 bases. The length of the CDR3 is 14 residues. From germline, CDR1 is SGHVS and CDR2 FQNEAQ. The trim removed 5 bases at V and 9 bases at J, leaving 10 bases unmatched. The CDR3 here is CASSTLGTEIEQFF. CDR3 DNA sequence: TGTGCCAGCAGCACCCTGGGGACAGAGATTGAGCAGTTCTTC.

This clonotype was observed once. CDR3 bases: TGTGCCAGCAGCTCGGAGGGAGGGCTCTACGAGCAGTACTTC. It is translated as CASSSEGGLYEQYF. This chain connects TRBV7-8 to TRBJ2-7; TRBD2 matches at 7 bases. J gave up 3 bases and V 4 bases, and 6 bases lay outside the gene matches. The CDR3 has 14 residues. Looked up from germline, CDR1 is SGHVS and CDR2 is FQNEAQ. Combining the CDR3 with reference TRBV7-8 and TRBJ2-7 gives the whole variable domain GAGVSQSPRYKVAKRGQDVALRCDPISGHVSLFWYQQALGQGPEFLTYFQNEAQLDKSGLPSDRFFAERPEGSVSTLKIQRTQQEDSAVYLCASSSEGGLYEQYFGPGTRLTVT.

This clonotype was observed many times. CDR3 region: CASSEPKMNTEAFF. CDR3 nucleotide sequence: TGTGCCAGCAGTGAACCCAAAATGAACACTGAAGCTTTCTTT. V usage is TRBV2 and J usage is TRBJ1-1, with D uncertain. V dropped 2 bases and J dropped 0 bases, with 7 bases sitting between them. CDR1 and CDR2 (germline): SNHLY, FYNNEI. This CDR3 comprises 14 residues.

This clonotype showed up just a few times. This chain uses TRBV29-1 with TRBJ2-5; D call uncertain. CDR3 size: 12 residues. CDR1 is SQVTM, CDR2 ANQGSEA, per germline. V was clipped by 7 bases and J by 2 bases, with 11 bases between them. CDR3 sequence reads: CSAQTYQETQYF. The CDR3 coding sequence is TGCAGCGCACAGACTTATCAAGAGACCCAGTACTTC.

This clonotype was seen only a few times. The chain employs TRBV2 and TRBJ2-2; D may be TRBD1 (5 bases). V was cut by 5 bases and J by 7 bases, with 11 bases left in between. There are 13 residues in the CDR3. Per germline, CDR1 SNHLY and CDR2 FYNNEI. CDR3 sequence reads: CASSPQGYGELFF. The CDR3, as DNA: TGTGCCAGCAGTCCGCAGGGATACGGGGAGCTGTTTTTT.

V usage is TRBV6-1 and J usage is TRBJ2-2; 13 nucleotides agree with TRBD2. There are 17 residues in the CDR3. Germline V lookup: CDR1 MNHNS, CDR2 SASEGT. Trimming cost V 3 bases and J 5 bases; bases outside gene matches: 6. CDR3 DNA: TGTGCCAGCAGTGATCCGAGGACTAGCGGGGGTACCGGGGAGCTGTTTTTT. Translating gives CASSDPRTSGGTGELFF.

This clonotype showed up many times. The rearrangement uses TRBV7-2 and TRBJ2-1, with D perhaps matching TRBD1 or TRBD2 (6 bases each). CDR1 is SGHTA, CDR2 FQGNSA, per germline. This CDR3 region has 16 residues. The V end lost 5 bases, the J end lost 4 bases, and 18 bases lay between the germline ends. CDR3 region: CASSPTGVRGYNEQFF. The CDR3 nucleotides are TGTGCCAGCAGCCCCACGGGGGTGAGGGGGTACAATGAGCAGTTCTTC.

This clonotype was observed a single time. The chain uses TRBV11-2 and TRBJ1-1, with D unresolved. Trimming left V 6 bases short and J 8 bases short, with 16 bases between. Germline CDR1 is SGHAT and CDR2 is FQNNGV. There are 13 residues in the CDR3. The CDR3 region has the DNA TGTGCCAGCAGTAATCTTCCGGGATCCGAAGCTTTCTTT. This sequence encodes CASSNLPGSEAFF.

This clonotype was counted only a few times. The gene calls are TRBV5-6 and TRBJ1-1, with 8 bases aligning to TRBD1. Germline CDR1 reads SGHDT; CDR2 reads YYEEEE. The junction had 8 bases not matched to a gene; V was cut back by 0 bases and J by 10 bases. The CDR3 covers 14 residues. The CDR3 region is CASSLAETGVGAFF. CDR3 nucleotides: TGTGCCAGCAGCTTGGCGGAGACAGGGGTAGGAGCTTTCTTT.

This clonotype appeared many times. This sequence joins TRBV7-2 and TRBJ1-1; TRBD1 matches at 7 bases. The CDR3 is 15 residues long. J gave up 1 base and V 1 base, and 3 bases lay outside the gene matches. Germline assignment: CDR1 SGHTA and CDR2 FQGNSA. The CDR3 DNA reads TGTGCCAGCAGCTTAGATTGGACAGGGAACACTGAAGCTTTCTTT. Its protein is CASSLDWTGNTEAFF.

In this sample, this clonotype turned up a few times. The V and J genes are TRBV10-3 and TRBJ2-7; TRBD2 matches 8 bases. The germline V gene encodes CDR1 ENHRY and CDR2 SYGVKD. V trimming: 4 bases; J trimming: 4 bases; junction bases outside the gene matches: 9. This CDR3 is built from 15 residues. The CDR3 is CAISGGRMDSYEQYF. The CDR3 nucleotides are TGTGCCATCAGTGGCGGGAGGATGGACTCGTACGAGCAGTACTTC.

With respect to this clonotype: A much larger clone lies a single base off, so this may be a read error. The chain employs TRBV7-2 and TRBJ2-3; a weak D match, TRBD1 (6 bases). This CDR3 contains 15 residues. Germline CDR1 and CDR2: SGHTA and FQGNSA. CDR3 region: CASSFRDTSTDTRYF. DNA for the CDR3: TGTGCCAGCAGCTTTCGGGACACTTCCACAGATACGCGGTATTTT.

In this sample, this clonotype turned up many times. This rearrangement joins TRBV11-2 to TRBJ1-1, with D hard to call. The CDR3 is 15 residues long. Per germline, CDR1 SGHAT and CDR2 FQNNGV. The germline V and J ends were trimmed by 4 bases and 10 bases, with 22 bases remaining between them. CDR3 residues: CASSSSIWSEDGAFF. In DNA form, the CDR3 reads TGTGCCAGCAGCTCTAGCATTTGGAGTGAAGACGGAGCTTTCTTT.

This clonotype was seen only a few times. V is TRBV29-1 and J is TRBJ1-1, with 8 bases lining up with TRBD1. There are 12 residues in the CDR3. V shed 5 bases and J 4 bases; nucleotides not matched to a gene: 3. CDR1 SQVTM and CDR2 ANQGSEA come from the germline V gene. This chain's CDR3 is CSVRTGSTEAFF. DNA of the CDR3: TGCAGCGTTCGGACAGGGAGCACTGAAGCTTTCTTT.